This paragraph reports one T cell receptor beta chain. The sample belongs to a study of graft-versus-host responses after intestinal transplantation. About the research overall: All recipients got anti-thymocyte globulin induction, then tacrolimus and steroids for roughly 3 years.

The data were produced by immunoSEQ multiplex PCR, yet TCRdb's version contains in-frame clones alone and is incomplete. The table includes approximately 63,000 clones, under 90% detected once. The graft tissue was processed, and this released both intraepithelial and lamina propria lymphocytes. The CDR3 has 12 amino acids. With V trimmed by 8 bases and J by 3 bases, 3 bases remained unmatched. Germline V gives CDR1 MDHEN, CDR2 SYDVKM. V is TRBV28 and J is TRBJ2-7; 8 bases agree with TRBD1. This clonotype originated in a human patient who received an intestinal transplant, so some T cells may come from the graft donor. The material sequenced was ileum tissue, taken 350 to 400 days after transplant. Here the CDR3 DNA reads TGTGCCAGCCTGGACAGGGACTACGAGCAGTACTTC. Translation: CASLDRDYEQYF.